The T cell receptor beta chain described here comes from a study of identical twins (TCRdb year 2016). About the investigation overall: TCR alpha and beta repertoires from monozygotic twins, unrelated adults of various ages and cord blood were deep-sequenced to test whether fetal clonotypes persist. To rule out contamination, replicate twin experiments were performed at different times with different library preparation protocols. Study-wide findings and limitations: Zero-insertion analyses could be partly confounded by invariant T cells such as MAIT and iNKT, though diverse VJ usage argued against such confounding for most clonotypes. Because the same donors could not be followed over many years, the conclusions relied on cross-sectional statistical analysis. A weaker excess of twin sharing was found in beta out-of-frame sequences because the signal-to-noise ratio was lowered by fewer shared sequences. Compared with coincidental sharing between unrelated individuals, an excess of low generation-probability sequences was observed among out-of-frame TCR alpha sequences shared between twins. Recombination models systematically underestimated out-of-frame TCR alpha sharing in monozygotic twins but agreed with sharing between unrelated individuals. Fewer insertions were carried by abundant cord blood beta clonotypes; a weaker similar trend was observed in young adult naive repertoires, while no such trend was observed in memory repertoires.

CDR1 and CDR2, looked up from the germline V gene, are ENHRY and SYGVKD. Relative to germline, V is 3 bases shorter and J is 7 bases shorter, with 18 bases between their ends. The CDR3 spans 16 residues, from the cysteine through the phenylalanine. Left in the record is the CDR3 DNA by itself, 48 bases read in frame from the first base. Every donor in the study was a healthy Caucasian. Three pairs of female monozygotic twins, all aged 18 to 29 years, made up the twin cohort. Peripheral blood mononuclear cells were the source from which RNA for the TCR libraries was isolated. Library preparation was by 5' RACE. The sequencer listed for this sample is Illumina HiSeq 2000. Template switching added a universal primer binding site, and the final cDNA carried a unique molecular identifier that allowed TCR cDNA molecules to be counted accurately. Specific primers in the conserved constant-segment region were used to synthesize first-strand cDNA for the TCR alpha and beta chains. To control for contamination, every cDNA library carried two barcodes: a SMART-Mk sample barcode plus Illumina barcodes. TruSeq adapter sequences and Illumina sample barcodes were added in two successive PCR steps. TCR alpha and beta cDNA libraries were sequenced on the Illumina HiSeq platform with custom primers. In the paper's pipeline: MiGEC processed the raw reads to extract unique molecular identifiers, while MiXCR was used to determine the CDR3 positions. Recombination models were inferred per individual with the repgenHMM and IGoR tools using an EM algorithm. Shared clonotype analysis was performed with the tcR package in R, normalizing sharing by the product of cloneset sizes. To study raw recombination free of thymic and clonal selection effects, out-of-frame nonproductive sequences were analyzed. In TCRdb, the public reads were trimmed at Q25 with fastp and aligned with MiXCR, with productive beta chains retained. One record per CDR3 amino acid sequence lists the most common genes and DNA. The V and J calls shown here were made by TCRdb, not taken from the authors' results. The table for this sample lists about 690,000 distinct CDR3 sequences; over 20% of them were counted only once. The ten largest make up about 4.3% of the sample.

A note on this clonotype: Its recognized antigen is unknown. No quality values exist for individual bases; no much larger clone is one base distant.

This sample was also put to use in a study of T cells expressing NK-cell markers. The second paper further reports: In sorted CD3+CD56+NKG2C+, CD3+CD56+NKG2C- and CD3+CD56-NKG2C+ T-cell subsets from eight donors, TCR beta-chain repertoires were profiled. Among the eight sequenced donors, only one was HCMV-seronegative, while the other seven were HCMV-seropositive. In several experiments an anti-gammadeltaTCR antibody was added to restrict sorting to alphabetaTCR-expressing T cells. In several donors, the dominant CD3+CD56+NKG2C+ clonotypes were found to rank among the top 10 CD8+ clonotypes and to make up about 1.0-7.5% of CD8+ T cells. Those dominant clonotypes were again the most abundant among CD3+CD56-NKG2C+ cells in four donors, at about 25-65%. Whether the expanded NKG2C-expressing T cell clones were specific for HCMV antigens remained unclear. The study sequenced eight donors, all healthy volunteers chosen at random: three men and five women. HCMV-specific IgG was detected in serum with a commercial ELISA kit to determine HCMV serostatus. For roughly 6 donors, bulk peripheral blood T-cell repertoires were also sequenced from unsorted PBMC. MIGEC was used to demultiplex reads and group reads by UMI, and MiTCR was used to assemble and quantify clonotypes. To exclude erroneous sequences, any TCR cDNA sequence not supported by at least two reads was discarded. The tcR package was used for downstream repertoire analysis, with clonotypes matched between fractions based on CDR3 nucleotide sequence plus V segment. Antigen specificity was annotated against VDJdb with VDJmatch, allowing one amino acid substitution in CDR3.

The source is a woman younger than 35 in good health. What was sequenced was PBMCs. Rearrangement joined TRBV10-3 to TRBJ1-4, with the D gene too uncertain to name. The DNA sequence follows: TGTGCCATCAGTGAACGGGCGGCCCAAGGAGGTGAAAAACTGTTTTTT. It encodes CAISERAAQGGEKLFF.